One sample yielded the 32 T cell receptor beta chains listed below, sequenced in a study of control samples from healthy donors and cancer patients. Produced via immunoSEQ multiplex PCR; TCRdb's table is partial and in-frame only. The sample has 150,000 to 160,000 clones, nearly 95% seen once; the top ten hold 2.4%. Material for sequencing was blood. Receptors originate from a man aged 45-65 years in good health.

The gene calls are TRBV6-5 and TRBJ2-7; D may be TRBD2 (6 bases). Germline CDR1 and CDR2: MNHEY and SVGAGI. This CDR3 has 13 residues. Deletions cut 9 bases from V and 3 bases from J, with 15 bases between. CDR3 coding DNA: TGTGCCAGTTACCGGGACTCCGTCTACGAGCAGTACTTC. As protein: CASYRDSVYEQYF.

In this sample, this clone turned up a few times. This chain links TRBV28 with TRBJ1-6, with 12 bases aligning to TRBD1. The CDR3 covers 18 residues. V trimming: 7 bases; J trimming: 4 bases; junction bases outside the gene matches: 11. CDR1 is MDHEN and CDR2 is SYDVKM in the germline V gene. CDR3 coding DNA: TGTGCCAGCACCGATGGGACAGGGGGCCCTATTTATAATTCACCCCTCCACTTT. Amino acid sequence: CASTDGTGGPIYNSPLHF.

The V gene is TRBV24-1, the J gene TRBJ1-1; D remains unclear. The CDR3 is 13 residues long. Germline V gene lookup returns CDR1 KGHDR and CDR2 SFDVKD. Trimming stripped 10 bases from V and 1 base from J, with 12 bases between. The CDR3 here is CATAGPTNTEAFF. The CDR3 DNA follows: TGTGCCACAGCCGGTCCAACGAACACTGAAGCTTTCTTT.

J is TRBJ1-6 and V is TRBV11-2; D is ambiguous. The CDR3 contains 13 residues. V lost 5 bases and J 11 bases, leaving 13 bases between the germline ends. The germline gives CDR1 SGHAT, CDR2 FQNNGV. Here the CDR3 DNA reads TGTGCCAGCAGCCAGAGGGAGTCTGCACCCCTCCACTTT. This codes for CASSQRESAPLHF. Using reference TRBV11-2 and TRBJ1-6 for the parts outside the CDR3, the full variable domain is EAGVAQSPRYKIIEKRQSVAFWCNPISGHATLYWYQQILGQGPKLLIQFQNNGVVDDSQLPKDRFSAERLKGVDSTLKIQPAKLEDSAVYLCASSQRESAPLHFGNGTRLTVT.

This chain links TRBV19 with TRBJ1-1, with a possible D match to TRBD1 (6 bases). Germline lookup yields CDR1 LNHDA and CDR2 SQIVND (reference sequence). The CDR3 contains 16 residues. Trimming removed 5 bases from V and 4 bases from J, with 20 bases in between. In DNA, the CDR3 is TGTGCCAGTAGTGAAGGAAGGGGGAGCGTGGCCACTGAAGCTTTCTTT. As protein: CASSEGRGSVATEAFF.

This clone was recorded once. The chain employs TRBV3-1 (or the pseudogene TRBV3-2) and TRBJ2-1; 8 bases are a match to TRBD1. Germline values: CDR1 LGHDT, CDR2 YNNKEL (reference sequence). The CDR3 spans 13 residues. The V and J ends lost 5 bases and 7 bases, in that order; junction bases with no gene match: 4. DNA for the CDR3: TGTGCCAGCAGCTGGGACAGGAAAAATGAGCAGTTCTTC. Its protein is CASSWDRKNEQFF.

This chain connects TRBV28 to TRBJ2-5; the match to TRBD1 covers 9 bases. The germline CDR1 and CDR2 sequences are MDHEN and SYDVKM. This CDR3 has 16 amino acids. With V trimmed by 2 bases and J by 2 bases, 6 bases remained unmatched. For the CDR3, the DNA is TGTGCCAGCAGTTTAGGGCTGGGACAGGGTCAAGAGACCCAGTACTTC. It encodes CASSLGLGQGQETQYF.

This clone was found once. This chain joins TRBV28 and TRBJ1-1, with 8 positions matching TRBD1. Trimming at V came to 10 bases and at J to 1 base, leaving 5 bases not matched to a gene. This CDR3 has 13 residues. Germline assignment: CDR1 MDHEN and CDR2 SYDVKM. The CDR3: CAITGGRNTEAFF. CDR3 nucleotide sequence: TGTGCCATCACAGGGGGGAGGAACACTGAAGCTTTCTTT.

This chain joins TRBV14 and TRBJ2-5; D perhaps matches TRBD1 (6 bases). From germline, CDR1 is SGHDN and CDR2 FVKESK. This CDR3 comprises 14 residues. V lost 1 base and J 7 bases, leaving 13 bases between the germline ends. The CDR3 sequence: CASSQGIQGLTQYF. The CDR3 nucleotides are TGTGCCAGCAGCCAAGGCATACAGGGATTGACCCAGTACTTC.

J is TRBJ1-5 and V is TRBV19; D unresolved. Germline CDR1 is LNHDA and CDR2 is SQIVND (reference sequence). Trimming took off 1 base at V and 3 bases at J, with 13 bases between the two ends. This CDR3 has 16 amino acids. CDR3 sequence (DNA): TGTGCCAGTAGTATAGTGGGAGTGGGAACCAATCAGCCCCAGCATTTT. Translated, it gives CASSIVGVGTNQPQHF.

The chain carries TRBV5-4 and TRBJ2-7; 8 bases fit TRBD2. Germline V gives CDR1 SGHNT, CDR2 YYREEE (reference sequence). Losses at the gene ends were 3 bases for V and 7 bases for J; bases not matched to a gene: 9. This CDR3 comprises 14 residues. The CDR3 loop is CASSSKRGWREQYF. CDR3 in DNA: TGTGCCAGCAGCTCAAAGCGGGGGTGGAGGGAGCAGTACTTC.

The gene calls are TRBV6-5 and TRBJ2-2; 8 bases line up with TRBD1. The V segment lost 5 bases and the J segment 2 bases; nucleotides outside the gene matches: 4. The CDR3 consists of 15 residues. CDR1 is MNHEY and CDR2 is SVGAGI in the germline V gene. CDR3: CASSLTGGNTGELFF. In nucleotides, the CDR3 is TGTGCCAGCAGTCTCACAGGGGGTAACACCGGGGAGCTGTTTTTT.

The rearrangement uses TRBV28 and TRBJ2-7; D perhaps matches TRBD2 (6 bases). Deletions cut 3 bases from V and 7 bases from J, with 19 bases between. Germline V gives CDR1 MDHEN, CDR2 SYDVKM. The CDR3 spans 15 residues. The CDR3 spells CASSFWVAVPGEQYF. In DNA form, the CDR3 reads TGTGCCAGCAGTTTTTGGGTAGCGGTTCCGGGGGAGCAGTACTTC. Complete variable domain (other parts from reference TRBV28 and TRBJ2-7): DVKVTQSSRYLVKRTGEKVFLECVQDMDHENMFWYRQDPGLGLRLIYFSYDVKMKEKGDIPEGYSVSREKKERFSLILESASTNQTSMYLCASSFWVAVPGEQYFGPGTRLTVT.

This chain uses TRBV19 with TRBJ2-7; a weak D match, TRBD2 (5 bases). V lost 2 bases to trimming and J lost 6 bases, with 17 bases between them. The CDR3 covers 15 residues. CDR1 is LNHDA, CDR2 SQIVND, per germline (reference sequence). The CDR3 bases are TGTGCCAGTAGTATAATTCTTGAGGGCGGTTCCGAGCAGTACTTC. This encodes CASSIILEGGSEQYF.

The chain combines TRBV7-8 with TRBJ2-1; D might be TRBD2 (5 bases). Trimming removed 0 bases at V and 3 bases at J, with 9 bases between. Germline CDR1 and CDR2: SGHVS and FQNEAQ. The CDR3 loop spans 15 amino acids. In DNA, the CDR3 is TGTGCCAGCAGCTTAGCTCCTGGACTCTACAATGAGCAGTTCTTC. Translated, it gives CASSLAPGLYNEQFF.

The rearrangement uses TRBV5-5 and TRBJ2-7, with TRBD1 matching over 8 bases. The CDR3 runs to 15 residues. V shed 0 bases and J 2 bases; nucleotides not matched to a gene: 4. Germline assignment: CDR1 SGHKS and CDR2 YYEKEE (reference sequence). The CDR3 region is CASSLVPQGAYEQYF. The CDR3, as DNA: TGTGCCAGCAGCTTGGTCCCACAGGGGGCCTACGAGCAGTACTTC. The entire variable domain, with the rest obtained from reference TRBV5-5 and TRBJ2-7, is as follows: DAGVTQSPTHLIKTRGQQVTLRCSPISGHKSVSWYQQVLGQGPQFIFQYYEKEERGRGNFPDRFSARQFPNYSSELNVNALLLGDSALYLCASSLVPQGAYEQYFGPGTRLTVT.

This chain joins TRBV7-9 and TRBJ1-5, with TRBD1 matching over 9 bases. Germline CDR1 reads SEHNR; CDR2 reads FQNEAQ (reference sequence). The CDR3 has 17 amino acids. Trimming at V came to 5 bases and at J to 0 bases, leaving 8 bases not matched to a gene. CDR3 DNA: TGTGCCAGCAGCGCAGGGACAGGGCTCGATAGCAATCAGCCCCAGCATTTT. Its protein product is CASSAGTGLDSNQPQHF.

V is TRBV29-1 and J is TRBJ2-1; D is undetermined. The CDR3 runs 14 residues. Between the trimmed V and J ends, which lost 3 bases and 0 bases, there was a span of 9 bases. CDR1 is SQVTM and CDR2 is ANQGSEA in the germline V gene. The CDR3 is CSVDSPYSYNEQFF. CDR3 bases: TGCAGCGTTGACTCACCCTACTCCTACAATGAGCAGTTCTTC.

This chain connects TRBV10-1 to TRBJ2-7, with TRBD1 matching 10 bases. The germline CDR1 and CDR2 sequences are WNHNN and SYGVQD (reference sequence). The J segment lost 2 bases and the V segment lost 3 bases, leaving 10 bases of the junction unmatched. The CDR3 runs to 17 residues. CDR3 sequence reads: CASSDDRGPPSPYEQYF. Here the CDR3 DNA reads TGCGCCAGCAGTGATGACAGGGGGCCTCCGTCTCCCTACGAGCAGTACTTC.

The chain links TRBV11-2 to TRBJ2-7, with 11 positions matching TRBD1. J was trimmed by 4 bases and V by 5 bases; bases with no gene match: 19. There are 19 residues in the CDR3. Germline CDR1 SGHAT, CDR2 FQNNGV. CDR3 region: CASSRSLTQRGQGGYEQYF. CDR3 bases: TGTGCCAGCAGCCGTTCGCTCACCCAACGGGGACAGGGGGGATACGAGCAGTACTTC.

The V gene is TRBV5-1, the J gene TRBJ1-2; D uncertain. The CDR3 totals 14 residues. CDR1 is SGHRS and CDR2 is YFSETQ in the germline V gene. Trimming took off 4 bases at V and 1 base at J, with 11 bases between the two ends. The CDR3 sequence: CASSQQAGNYGYTF. In DNA, the CDR3 is TGCGCCAGCAGCCAACAAGCGGGTAACTATGGCTACACCTTC.

The chain uses TRBV5-6 and TRBJ2-7; 9 nucleotides line up with TRBD2. CDR3 size: 17 residues. The germline V gene has CDR1 SGHDT and CDR2 YYEEEE. Germline trimming cut 3 bases from V and 2 bases from J; bases unmatched to any gene: 12. The CDR3 spells CASSSYRTSANTYEQYF. The CDR3 bases are TGTGCCAGCAGCTCATATAGGACTAGCGCCAACACCTACGAGCAGTACTTC.

Here the CDR3 DNA reads TGTGCCAGCTCGCCTGGACTAGCGGGAGGATCGGACACCGGGGAGCTGTTTTTT. As protein: CASSPGLAGGSDTGELFF. The chain is built from TRBV18 and TRBJ2-2, with 14 bases aligning to TRBD2. J gave up 3 bases and V 6 bases, and 9 bases lay outside the gene matches. Germline V CDR1 and CDR2: KGHSH, LQKENI. The CDR3 sequence is 18 residues long. Drawing the rest from reference TRBV18 and TRBJ2-2, the complete variable domain is NAGVMQNPRHLVRRRGQEARLRCSPMKGHSHVYWYRQLPEEGLKFMVYLQKENIIDESGMPKERFSAEFPKEGPSILRIQQVVRGDSAAYFCASSPGLAGGSDTGELFFGEGSRLTVL.

This chain links TRBV28 with TRBJ2-7, with 9 positions matching TRBD1. The CDR3 is 14 amino acids. The germline gives CDR1 MDHEN, CDR2 SYDVKM. The trim removed 5 bases at V and 3 bases at J, leaving 5 bases unmatched. This CDR3 reads CASSTGTGFYEQYF. The CDR3 DNA follows: TGTGCCAGCAGTACCGGGACAGGGTTCTACGAGCAGTACTTC.

J is TRBJ2-7 and V is TRBV11-2; TRBD2 agrees at 9 bases. Germline CDR1 is SGHAT and CDR2 is FQNNGV. V was pared by 4 bases and J by 5 bases, with 9 bases of the junction left unmatched. This CDR3 spans 15 amino acids. The CDR3 loop reads CASSSQTSGKHEQYF. The CDR3 DNA sequence: TGTGCCAGCAGCTCCCAGACTAGCGGAAAACACGAGCAGTACTTC.

This rearrangement joins TRBV11-3 to TRBJ2-5, with D unresolved. The CDR3 extends over 13 amino acids. From germline, CDR1 is SGHNT and CDR2 YENEEA. V gave up 2 bases and J gave up 5 bases, with 9 bases separating them. Here the CDR3 reads CASSLLSGETQYF. CDR3 DNA sequence: TGTGCCAGCAGCTTACTGTCGGGCGAGACCCAGTACTTC. The whole variable domain, filled in from reference TRBV11-3 and TRBJ2-5, reads EAGVVQSPRYKIIEKKQPVAFWCNPISGHNTLYWYLQNLGQGPELLIRYENEEAVDDSQLPKDRFSAERLKGVDSTLKIQPAELGDSAVYLCASSLLSGETQYFGPGTRLLVL.

This sequence joins TRBV29-1 and TRBJ2-5; unclear D gene. Trimming removed 3 bases from V and 3 bases from J, with 8 bases in between. CDR1 is SQVTM, CDR2 ANQGSEA, per germline. This CDR3 contains 12 residues. The CDR3 region is CSVEVGEETQYF. The CDR3 DNA sequence: TGCAGCGTTGAGGTCGGAGAAGAGACCCAGTACTTC.

The chain links TRBV28 to TRBJ2-7, with no clear D. Trimming shortened V by 6 bases and J by 5 bases, and 17 bases separated the two germline ends. The CDR3 runs 14 residues. Per the germline V gene, CDR1 is MDHEN and CDR2 is SYDVKM. CDR3 residues: CASSSPNPVHEQYF. CDR3 nucleotide sequence: TGTGCCAGCAGCTCCCCAAATCCCGTGCACGAGCAGTACTTC.

CDR3 sequence: CASREAGAGEQYF. CDR3 DNA sequence: TGTGCCAGCAGGGAGGCGGGAGCGGGCGAGCAGTACTTC. The V call is TRBV7-9, the J call TRBJ2-7; TRBD2 aligns across 7 bases. This CDR3 comprises 13 residues. Germline CDR1 SEHNR, CDR2 FQNEAQ (reference sequence). The junction had 8 bases not matched to a gene; V was cut back by 6 bases and J by 6 bases.

The sample holds one count of this clone. Here the CDR3 DNA reads TGTGCCAGCAGCAGCCGGACAGGGGAAGAGACCCAGTACTTC. It is translated as CASSSRTGEETQYF. V is TRBV9 and J is TRBJ2-5; 9 bases line up with TRBD1. Germline CDR1 reads SGDLS; CDR2 reads YYNGEE. The CDR3 extends over 14 amino acids. J gave up 3 bases and V 4 bases, and 4 bases lay outside the gene matches.

V is TRBV9 and J is TRBJ2-1; 12 bases agree with TRBD2. The CDR3 is 15 residues long. Germline CDR1 is SGDLS and CDR2 is YYNGEE. J was trimmed by 6 bases and V by 2 bases; bases with no gene match: 3. The CDR3 region is CASSVTSGSSNEQFF. As DNA, the CDR3 is TGTGCCAGCAGCGTGACTAGCGGGAGTTCCAATGAGCAGTTCTTC.

The chain has TRBV6-5 and TRBJ1-3; D uncertain. The CDR3 totals 13 residues. In germline, CDR1 is MNHEY, CDR2 SVGAGI. V was cut by 3 bases and J by 4 bases, with 7 bases left in between. The CDR3 DNA reads as TGTGCCAGCAGTTATTCCCTCGGAAACACCATATATTTT. It translates to CASSYSLGNTIYF.